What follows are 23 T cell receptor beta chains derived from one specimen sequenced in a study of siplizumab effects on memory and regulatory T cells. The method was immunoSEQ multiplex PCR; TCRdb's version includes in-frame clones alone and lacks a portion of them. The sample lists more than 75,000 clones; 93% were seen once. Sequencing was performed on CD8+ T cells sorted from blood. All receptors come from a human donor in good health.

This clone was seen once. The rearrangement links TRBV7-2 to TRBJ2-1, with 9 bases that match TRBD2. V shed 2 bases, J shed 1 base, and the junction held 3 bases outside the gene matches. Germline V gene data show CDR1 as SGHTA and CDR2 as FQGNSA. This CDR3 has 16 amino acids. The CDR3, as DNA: TGTGCCAGCAGCTTACTGGCGGGGGGGTCCTACAATGAGCAGTTCTTC. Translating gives CASSLLAGGSYNEQFF.

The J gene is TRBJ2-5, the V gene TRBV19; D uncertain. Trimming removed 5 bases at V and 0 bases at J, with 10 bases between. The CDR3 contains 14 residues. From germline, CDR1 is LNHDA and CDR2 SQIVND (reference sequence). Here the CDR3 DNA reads TGTGCCAGTAGTGACACCCTGTACCAAGAGACCCAGTACTTC. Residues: CASSDTLYQETQYF. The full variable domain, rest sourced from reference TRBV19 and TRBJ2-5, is DGGITQSPKYLFRKEGQNVTLSCEQNLNHDAMYWYRQDPGQGLRLIYYSQIVNDFQKGDIAEGYSVSREKKESFPLTVTSAQKNPTAFYLCASSDTLYQETQYFGPGTRLLVL.

In DNA, the CDR3 is TGTGCCAGCAGTGGGCGGGGGACCACTGAAGCTTTCTTT. As protein: CASSGRGTTEAFF. This chain uses TRBV27 with TRBJ1-1; tentatively, D is TRBD1 (5 bases). Germline V lookup: CDR1 MNHEY, CDR2 SMNVEV (reference sequence). The CDR3 is 13 residues long. V was pared by 5 bases and J by 4 bases, with 11 bases between.

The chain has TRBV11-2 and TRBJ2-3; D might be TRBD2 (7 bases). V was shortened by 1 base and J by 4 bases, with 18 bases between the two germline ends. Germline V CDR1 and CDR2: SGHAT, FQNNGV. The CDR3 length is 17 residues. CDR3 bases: TGTGCCAGCAGCTTAGCATTTGGCGGGGGCCTCCCAGATACGCAGTATTTT. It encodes CASSLAFGGGLPDTQYF.

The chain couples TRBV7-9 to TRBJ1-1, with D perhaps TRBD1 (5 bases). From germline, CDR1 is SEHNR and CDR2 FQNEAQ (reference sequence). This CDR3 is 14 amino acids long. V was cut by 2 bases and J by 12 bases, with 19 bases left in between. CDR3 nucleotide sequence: TGTGCCAGCAGCTTACTACTGGGGGAGGGGAAGACTTTCTTT. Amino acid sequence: CASSLLLGEGKTFF. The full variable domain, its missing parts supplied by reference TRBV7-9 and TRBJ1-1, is DTGVSQNPRHKITKRGQNVTFRCDPISEHNRLYWYRQTLGQGPEFLTYFQNEAQLEKSRLLSDRFSAERPKGSFSTLEIQRTEQGDSAMYLCASSLLLGEGKTFFGQGTRLTVV.

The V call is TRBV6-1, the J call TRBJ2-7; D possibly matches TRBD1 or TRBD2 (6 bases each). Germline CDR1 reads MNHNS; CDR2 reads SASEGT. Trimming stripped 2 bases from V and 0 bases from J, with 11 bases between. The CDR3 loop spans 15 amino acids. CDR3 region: CASSEIGGTSYEQYF. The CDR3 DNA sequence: TGTGCCAGCAGTGAAATAGGGGGGACCTCCTACGAGCAGTACTTC.

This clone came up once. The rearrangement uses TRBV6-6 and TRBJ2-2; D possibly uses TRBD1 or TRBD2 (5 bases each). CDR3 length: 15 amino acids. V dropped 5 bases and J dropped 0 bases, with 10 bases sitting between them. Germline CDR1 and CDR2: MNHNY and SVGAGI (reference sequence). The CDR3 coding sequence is TGTGCCAGCAGTGAGGGACGGGCGAACACCGGGGAGCTGTTTTTT. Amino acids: CASSEGRANTGELFF.

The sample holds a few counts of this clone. CDR3 loop: CASSILGQFNTEAFF. CDR3 nucleotide sequence: TGTGCCAGTAGTATCCTTGGACAGTTCAACACTGAAGCTTTCTTT. The chain carries TRBV19 and TRBJ1-1, with a weak D call TRBD1 (6 bases). Germline CDR1 is LNHDA and CDR2 is SQIVND (reference sequence). Trimming shortened V by 3 bases and J by 2 bases, and 13 bases separated the two germline ends. This CDR3 contains 15 residues.

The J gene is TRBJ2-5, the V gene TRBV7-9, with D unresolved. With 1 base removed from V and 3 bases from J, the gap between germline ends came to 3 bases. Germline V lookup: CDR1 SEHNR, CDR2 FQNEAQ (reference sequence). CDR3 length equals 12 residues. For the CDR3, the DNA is TGTGCCAGCAGCTTAGGGAAAGAGACCCAGTACTTC. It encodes CASSLGKETQYF.

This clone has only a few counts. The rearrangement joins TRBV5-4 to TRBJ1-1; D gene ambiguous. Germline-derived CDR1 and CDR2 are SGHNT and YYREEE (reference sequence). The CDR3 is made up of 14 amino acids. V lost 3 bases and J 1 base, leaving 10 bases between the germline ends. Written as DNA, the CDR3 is TGTGCCAGCAGCTCTTCAGCCGAGAACACTGAAGCTTTCTTT. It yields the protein CASSSSAENTEAFF.

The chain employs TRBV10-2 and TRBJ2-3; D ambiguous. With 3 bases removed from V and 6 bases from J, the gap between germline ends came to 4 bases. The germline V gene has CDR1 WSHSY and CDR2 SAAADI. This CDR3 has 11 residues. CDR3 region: CASSDGDTQYF. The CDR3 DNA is TGCGCCAGCAGTGATGGGGATACGCAGTATTTT.

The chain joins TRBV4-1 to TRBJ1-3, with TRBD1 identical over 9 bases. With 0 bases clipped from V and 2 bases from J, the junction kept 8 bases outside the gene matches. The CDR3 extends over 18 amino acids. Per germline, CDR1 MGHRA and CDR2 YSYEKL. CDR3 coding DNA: TGCGCCAGCAGCCAAGATACCGGGACAGGGAGCACTGGAAACACCATATATTTT. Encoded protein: CASSQDTGTGSTGNTIYF.

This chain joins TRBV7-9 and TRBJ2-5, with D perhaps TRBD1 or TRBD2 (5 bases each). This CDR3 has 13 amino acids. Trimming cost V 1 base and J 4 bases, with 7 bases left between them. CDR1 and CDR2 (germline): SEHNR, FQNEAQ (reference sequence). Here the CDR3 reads CASSLVGGETQYF. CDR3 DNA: TGTGCCAGCAGCTTAGTTGGGGGAGAGACCCAGTACTTC. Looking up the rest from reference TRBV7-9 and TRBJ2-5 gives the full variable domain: DTGVSQNPRHKITKRGQNVTFRCDPISEHNRLYWYRQTLGQGPEFLTYFQNEAQLEKSRLLSDRFSAERPKGSFSTLEIQRTEQGDSAMYLCASSLVGGETQYFGPGTRLLVL.

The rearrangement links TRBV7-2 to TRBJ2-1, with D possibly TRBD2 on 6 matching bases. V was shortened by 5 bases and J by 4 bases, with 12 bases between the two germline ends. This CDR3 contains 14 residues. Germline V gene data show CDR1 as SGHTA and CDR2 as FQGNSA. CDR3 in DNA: TGTGCCAGCAGCCAACCGGGACTGTACAATGAGCAGTTCTTC. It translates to CASSQPGLYNEQFF.

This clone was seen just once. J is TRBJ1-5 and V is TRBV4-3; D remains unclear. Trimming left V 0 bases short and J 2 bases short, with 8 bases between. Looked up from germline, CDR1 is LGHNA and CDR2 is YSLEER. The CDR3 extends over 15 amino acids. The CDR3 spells CASSQDRVGNQPQHF. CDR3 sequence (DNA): TGCGCCAGCAGCCAAGATCGAGTAGGCAATCAGCCCCAGCATTTT.

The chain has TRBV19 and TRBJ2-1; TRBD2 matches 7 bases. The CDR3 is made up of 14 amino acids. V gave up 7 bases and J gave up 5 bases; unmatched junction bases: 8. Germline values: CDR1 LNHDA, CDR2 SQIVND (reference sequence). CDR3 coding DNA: TGTGCCAGTAAGTTCCAGCGGGATCACAATGAGCAGTTCTTC. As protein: CASKFQRDHNEQFF.

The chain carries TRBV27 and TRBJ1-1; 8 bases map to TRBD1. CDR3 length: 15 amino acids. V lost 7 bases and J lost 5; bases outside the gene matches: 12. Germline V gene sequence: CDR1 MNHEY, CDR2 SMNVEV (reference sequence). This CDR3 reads CASKDRGVDNTEAFF. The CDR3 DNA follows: TGTGCCAGCAAAGACAGGGGCGTGGATAATACTGAAGCTTTCTTT.

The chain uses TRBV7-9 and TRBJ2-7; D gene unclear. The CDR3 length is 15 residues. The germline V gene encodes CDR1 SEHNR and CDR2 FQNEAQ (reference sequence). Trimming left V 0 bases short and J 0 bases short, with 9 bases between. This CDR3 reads CASSLARLNSYEQYF. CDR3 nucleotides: TGTGCCAGCAGCTTAGCGCGGTTAAACTCCTACGAGCAGTACTTC.

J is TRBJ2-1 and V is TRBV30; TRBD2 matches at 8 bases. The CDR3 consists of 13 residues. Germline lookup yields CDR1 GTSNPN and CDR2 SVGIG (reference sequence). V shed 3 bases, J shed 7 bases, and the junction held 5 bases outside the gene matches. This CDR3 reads CAWRRASGNEQFF. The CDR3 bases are TGTGCCTGGAGGAGAGCTAGCGGGAATGAGCAGTTCTTC.

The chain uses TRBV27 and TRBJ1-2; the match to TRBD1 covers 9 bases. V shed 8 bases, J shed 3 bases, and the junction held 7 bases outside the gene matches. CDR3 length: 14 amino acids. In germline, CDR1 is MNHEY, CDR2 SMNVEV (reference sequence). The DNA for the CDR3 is TGTGCCAGCCGCAGTGGGGACAGGGACTATGGCTACACCTTC. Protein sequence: CASRSGDRDYGYTF.

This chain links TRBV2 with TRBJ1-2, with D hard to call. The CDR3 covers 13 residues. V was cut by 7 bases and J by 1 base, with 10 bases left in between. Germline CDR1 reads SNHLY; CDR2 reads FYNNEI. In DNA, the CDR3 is TGTGCCAGCACCGAAGCGGATAACTATGGCTACACCTTC. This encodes CASTEADNYGYTF.

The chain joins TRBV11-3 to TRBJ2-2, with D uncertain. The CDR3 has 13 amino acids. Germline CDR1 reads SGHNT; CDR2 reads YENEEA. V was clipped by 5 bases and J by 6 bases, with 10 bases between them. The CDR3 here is CASSLGVPGELFF. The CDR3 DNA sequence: TGTGCCAGCAGCCTTGGGGTACCCGGGGAGCTGTTTTTT.

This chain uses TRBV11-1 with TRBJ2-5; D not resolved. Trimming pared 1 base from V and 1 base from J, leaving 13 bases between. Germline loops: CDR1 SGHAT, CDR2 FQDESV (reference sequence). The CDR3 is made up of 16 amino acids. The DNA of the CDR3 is TGTGCCAGCAGCTTAGTTGTGCTCGACCTCCAAGAGACCCAGTACTTC. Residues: CASSLVVLDLQETQYF. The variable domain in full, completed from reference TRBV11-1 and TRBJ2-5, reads EAEVAQSPRYKITEKSQAVAFWCDPISGHATLYWYRQILGQGPELLVQFQDESVVDDSQLPKDRFSAERLKGVDSTLKIQPAELGDSAMYLCASSLVVLDLQETQYFGPGTRLLVL.